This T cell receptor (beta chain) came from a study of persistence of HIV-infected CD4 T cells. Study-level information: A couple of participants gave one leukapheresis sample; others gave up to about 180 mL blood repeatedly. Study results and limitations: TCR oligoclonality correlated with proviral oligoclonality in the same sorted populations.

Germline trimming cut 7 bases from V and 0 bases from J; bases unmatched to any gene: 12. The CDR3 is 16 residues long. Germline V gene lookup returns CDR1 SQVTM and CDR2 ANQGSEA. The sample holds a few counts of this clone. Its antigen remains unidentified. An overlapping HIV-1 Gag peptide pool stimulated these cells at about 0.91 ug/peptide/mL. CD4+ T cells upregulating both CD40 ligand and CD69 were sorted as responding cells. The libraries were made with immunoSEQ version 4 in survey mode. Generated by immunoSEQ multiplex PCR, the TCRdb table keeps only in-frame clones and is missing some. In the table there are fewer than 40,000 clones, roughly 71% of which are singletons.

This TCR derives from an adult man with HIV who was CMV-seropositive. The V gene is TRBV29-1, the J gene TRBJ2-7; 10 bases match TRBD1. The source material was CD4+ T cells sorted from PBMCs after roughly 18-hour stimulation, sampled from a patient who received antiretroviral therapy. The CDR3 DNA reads TGCAGCGCCCGGGGGACAGGGGCCAAAAGCTCCTACGAGCAGTACTTC. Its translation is CSARGTGAKSSYEQYF.